These T cell receptor beta chains were read from a single sample in a study of T cells in localized non-small cell lung cancer. Generated by immunoSEQ multiplex PCR, the TCRdb table keeps only in-frame clones and is missing some. The repertoire includes 20,000 to 30,000 clones, approximately 88% of them detected once, and around 5.7% sits in the top ten. The material was PBMCs, obtained before any cancer treatment. The receptors here all came from a man between 40 and 75 years old with stage II lung adenocarcinoma. Both conserved end residues are trimmed from each CDR3. The D gene is left open where the match is weak.

V gene,D gene,CDR3 protein
TRBV5-6,TRBD2,ASSLVAGVADTQY
TRBV2,TRBD2,ASTGGLAGDTQY
TRBV2,-,ATASYNEQF
TRBV12-2,-,VGGTGEGRNTEAF
TRBV6-6,TRBD1,ASRGQGEKGEQY
TRBV6-5,TRBD1,ASSRRRGPNQPQH
TRBV2,TRBD2,ASSALAGLSYEQY
TRBV6-1,-,ASSGGEMSQETQY
TRBV7-8,TRBD1,ASSLQGASTEAF
TRBV7-3,TRBD1,ASSSQGGRTEAF
TRBV5-4,-,ASSLIQETQY
TRBV30,TRBD1,AWSPGQDLVAF
TRBV6-5,-,ASRPPGGPNEQF
TRBV5-1,-,ASSLGGGYNSPLH
TRBV6-1,TRBD2,ASSERPSGGAHRF
TRBV5-6,-,ASSPLLDTSSSYEQY
TRBV6-5,-,ASSSPGLNQPQH
TRBV11-2,-,ASSVLGGISTDTQY
TRBV5-1,-,ASTRSGSEETQY
TRBV18,-,ASSKIRLEMNTEAF
TRBV4-1,-,ASSQNTPLIRGGLTGELF
TRBV7-9,-,ASSLGQLGDTQY
TRBV7-8,TRBD1,ASSPTTGVVNQPQH
TRBV9,TRBD1,ASSPQGQGANTIY
TRBV7-6,TRBD2,ASSLAGGTDTQY
TRBV28,-,ASSLQGVTQY
TRBV30,-,AWSVQGYQPQH
TRBV12-5,-,ASGSGLGPGNTIY
TRBV6-5,-,ASSVQDTQY
TRBV30,-,AWSEKGGGNEKLF
TRBV6-5,-,ASSYMNTDTQY
TRBV19,-,ASSIVDNQPQH
TRBV5-5,-,ASSLTSRWEPQH
TRBV19,-,ASAVQGRQAF
TRBV7-6,-,ASSLAGQGSYEQY
TRBV18,-,ASSRTKQGGETQY
TRBV18,-,ASSPRTVSGNTIY
TRBV6-5,-,ASSPLAGTGELF
TRBV27,TRBD1,ASSLSRTGDGYT
TRBV28,TRBD1,ASSTPDRVNTEAF
TRBV4-3,-,ASSQDHEQEAF